These T cell receptor beta chains were read from a single sample in a study of T cell responses to AZD1222 COVID-19 vaccine. Assay used: immunoSEQ multiplex PCR; TCRdb lists only in-frame clones, some missing. This table holds 85,000 to 95,000 clones, around 91% found once. Sequenced material: peripheral blood, taken 28 days after the second AZD1222 dose. The receptors stem from an adult who received the AZD1222 COVID-19 vaccine. Both conserved end residues are part of each CDR3. Each record gives: CDR3 protein, CDR3 DNA, V gene, D gene, J gene, clone size. A D gene is named only where the DNA matches it firmly. Only some rows state a clone size, as once, few, many or a class for expanded clones.

CASSEGGQGGQPQHF TGTGCCAGCAGTGAAGGGGGACAGGGCGGTCAGCCCCAGCATTTT TRBV6-1 TRBD1 TRBJ1-5 once
CASMVLGSGYGYTF TGCGCCAGCATGGTACTGGGGTCGGGGTATGGCTACACCTTC TRBV10-2 - TRBJ1-2 -
CASSQFQPGSGEKLFF TGTGCCAGCAGCCAATTCCAACCGGGGTCAGGTGAAAAACTGTTTTTT TRBV16 - TRBJ1-4 -
CASSPDDYEQYF TGTGCCAGCAGCCCGGACGACTACGAGCAGTACTTC TRBV5-6 - TRBJ2-7 -
CASSRSSGGFTDTQYF TGTGCCAGCTCACGGTCTAGCGGGGGATTCACAGATACGCAGTATTTT TRBV18 TRBD2 TRBJ2-3 -
CASSQTITRGMNTEAFF TGCGCCAGCAGCCAAACAATTACCAGGGGAATGAACACTGAAGCTTTCTTT TRBV4-1 - TRBJ1-1 few
CASTHRRRGGSSTDTQYF TGTGCCAGCACCCATAGACGGCGGGGGGGAAGTAGCACAGATACGCAGTATTTT TRBV11-3 TRBD2 TRBJ2-3 -
CASSFTRGSFNEQFF TGTGCCAGCAGCTTTACCCGGGGCTCTTTTAATGAGCAGTTCTTC TRBV7-2 - TRBJ2-1 once
CASSSGTGEYGEQFF TGTGCCAGCAGCTCGGGGACAGGGGAGTATGGTGAGCAGTTCTTC TRBV7-8 TRBD1 TRBJ2-1 -
CSAGRSGEQFF TGCAGCGCCGGTCGAAGCGGTGAGCAGTTCTTC TRBV29-1 - TRBJ2-1 few
CATSLGGLNTEAFF TGTGCCACCAGTCTCGGAGGTTTGAACACTGAAGCTTTCTTT TRBV24-1 - TRBJ1-1 -
CASSGGQAGNTIYF TGTGCCAGCAGTGGGGGGCAAGCTGGAAACACCATATATTTT TRBV2 - TRBJ1-3 -
CASSYSEGVTEAFF TGTGCCAGCAGTTACTCAGAGGGGGTCACTGAAGCTTTCTTT TRBV6-2/TRBV6-3 - TRBJ1-1 -
CASSTGWVEKLFF TGTGCCAGCAGTACAGGGTGGGTTGAAAAACTGTTTTTT TRBV6-5 - TRBJ1-4 -
CASSVDRVVQPQHF TGTGCCAGCAGCGTGGACAGGGTAGTTCAGCCCCAGCATTTT TRBV6-5 TRBD1 TRBJ1-5 -
CASSVSAIGNTIYF TGCGCCAGCAGCGTATCTGCGATTGGAAACACCATATATTTT TRBV5-1 - TRBJ1-3 -
CASSRDLNSPLHF TGTGCCAGCTCCCGGGACCTAAATTCACCCCTCCACTTT TRBV7-9 - TRBJ1-6 -
CASSQGQGGTSPLHF TGTGCCAGCAGCCAGGGACAGGGAGGGACTTCACCCCTCCACTTT TRBV14 TRBD1 TRBJ1-6 -
CASSDDYGYTF TGTGCCAGCAGTGATGACTATGGCTACACCTTC TRBV28 - TRBJ1-2 -
CASSSWTGLGLIEAFF TGTGCCAGCAGCTCGTGGACAGGCCTGGGGCTGATTGAAGCTTTCTTT TRBV7-2 TRBD1 TRBJ1-1 few
CASSRTGRLSGNTIYF TGTGCCAGCAGCCGTACAGGCCGACTCTCTGGAAACACCATATATTTT TRBV27 - TRBJ1-3 -